The source of this T cell receptor beta chain is a study of T-cell reconstitution after alpha-beta-depleted transplantation in children. The sample holds a few counts of this clonotype. Its cognate antigen is unknown. It was with unique molecular identifiers that the TCRbeta library was prepared. TCRdb redid the calling of the PCR reads with MiXCR, one entry per CDR3 protein. The sample lists about 980,000 distinct CDR3 sequences, less than 30% occurring once. The CDR3 extends over 13 amino acids. Germline CDR1 reads SEHNR; CDR2 reads FQNEAQ (reference sequence). Trimming cost V 5 bases and J 4 bases, with 9 bases left between them. Points from the study as a whole: Most T-cell counts and diversity one year after the transplant came from T cells that were newly produced.

This TCR was recovered from a boy under two years old who had a stem cell transplant for SCID, so the T cells may come from the graft donor. Sequences were derived from PBMCs, mostly from graft donor cells, sampled 360 days after TCRalphabeta/CD19-depleted stem cell transplant. This sequence joins TRBV7-9 and TRBJ2-1; no clear D gene. This CDR3 is CASSHQVYNEQFF. Written as DNA, the CDR3 is TGTGCCAGCAGCCATCAGGTATACAATGAGCAGTTCTTC.